This entry lists 7 T cell receptor beta chains sequenced from one sample in a study of blood T cell repertoires in COVID-19. Sequencing used immunoSEQ multiplex PCR; TCRdb keeps in-frame clones, though not all of them. The repertoire holds 300,000 to 400,000 clones, with over 75% as singletons. Sequenced: PBMCs or T cells enriched from blood (not recorded which). These receptors originate from a woman in her 30s who had recovered from COVID-19.

The chain carries TRBV5-4 and TRBJ2-5, with 13 nucleotides matching TRBD2. The CDR3 loop spans 16 amino acids. The V and J ends lost 4 bases and 1 base, in that order; junction bases with no gene match: 4. Germline V gene lookup returns CDR1 SGHNT and CDR2 YYREEE (reference sequence). The DNA for the CDR3 is TGTGCCAGCAGCGTCCGACTAGCGGGGGGCCAAGAGACCCAGTACTTC. It yields the protein CASSVRLAGGQETQYF.

The V and J genes are TRBV28 and TRBJ1-5, with TRBD1 identical over 8 bases. V lost 3 bases and J lost 0; bases outside the gene matches: 10. Germline assignment: CDR1 MDHEN and CDR2 SYDVKM. The CDR3 length is 18 residues. CDR3 loop: CASSFPLGQATSNQPQHF. The CDR3 DNA is TGTGCCAGCAGTTTCCCCCTGGGACAGGCGACTAGCAATCAGCCCCAGCATTTT.

The V gene is TRBV2, the J gene TRBJ1-1; 8 bases match TRBD1. Germline V gene lookup returns CDR1 SNHLY and CDR2 FYNNEI. Trimming cost V 6 bases and J 3 bases; bases outside gene matches: 6. The CDR3 spans 14 residues. This CDR3 reads CASSLRGQDTEAFF. The CDR3 DNA reads as TGTGCCAGCAGCCTCAGGGGGCAGGACACTGAAGCTTTCTTT.

The chain uses TRBV3-1 (or the pseudogene TRBV3-2) and TRBJ2-1; 7 nucleotides align to TRBD1. The CDR3 extends over 15 amino acids. The V and J ends lost 1 base and 10 bases, in that order; junction bases with no gene match: 10. Per the germline V gene, CDR1 is LGHDT and CDR2 is YNNKEL (reference sequence). Here the CDR3 reads CASSQGRQGLAEQFF. The CDR3 DNA follows: TGTGCCAGCAGCCAAGGGAGACAGGGCCTAGCAGAGCAGTTCTTC.

The chain combines TRBV19 with TRBJ1-5; 8 bases agree with TRBD1. CDR1 is LNHDA, CDR2 SQIVND, per germline (reference sequence). CDR3 size: 14 residues. With V trimmed by 3 bases and J by 7 bases, 5 bases remained unmatched. The CDR3 spells CASSIGTGGQPQHF. The CDR3 DNA is TGTGCCAGTAGTATCGGGACAGGTGGCCAGCCCCAGCATTTT.

The DNA for the CDR3 is TGCGCCAGCAGCTTGGGCCAGCGATTTGACTATGGCTACACCTTC. Encoded protein: CASSLGQRFDYGYTF. The V and J genes are TRBV5-1 and TRBJ1-2, with no clear D. CDR3 length equals 15 residues. Trimming removed 0 bases from V and 3 bases from J, with 12 bases in between. CDR1 is SGHRS, CDR2 YFSETQ, per germline. The variable domain in full, with the rest retrieved from reference TRBV5-1 and TRBJ1-2, is KAGVTQTPRYLIKTRGQQVTLSCSPISGHRSVSWYQQTPGQGLQFLFEYFSETQRNKGNFPGRFSGRQFSNSRSEMNVSTLELGDSALYLCASSLGQRFDYGYTFGSGTRLTVV.

The CDR3 bases are TGTGCCAGCAGCTTGGGGCAACAAGAGACCCAGTACTTC. Its translation: CASSLGQQETQYF. V is TRBV5-4 and J is TRBJ2-5; D remains unclear. The germline gives CDR1 SGHNT, CDR2 YYREEE (reference sequence). V lost 0 bases to trimming and J lost 2 bases, with 5 bases between them. The CDR3 contains 13 residues.